Following are 29 T cell receptor beta chains from one sample sequenced in a study of blood T cell repertoires in COVID-19. Profiling relied on immunoSEQ multiplex PCR, and the TCRdb table lists in-frame clones only, not all of them. The sample gives roughly 80,000 clones, about four fifths of which show up once; around a fifth is in the top ten. Sequenced input: peripheral blood. These receptors all stem from a human donor in a cohort sampled during active COVID-19.

The V gene is TRBV3-1 (or the pseudogene TRBV3-2), the J gene TRBJ2-2; D is ambiguous. Germline V CDR1 and CDR2: LGHDT, YNNKEL (reference sequence). The CDR3 spans 12 residues. V was pared by 4 bases and J by 8 bases, with 8 bases between. The CDR3 reads CASSPTGGELFF. The CDR3, as DNA: TGTGCCAGCAGCCCGACCGGGGGGGAGCTGTTTTTT.

The chain has TRBV6-5 and TRBJ2-2; 8 nucleotides line up with TRBD1. The CDR3 is 15 residues long. Germline CDR1 MNHEY, CDR2 SVGAGI. Trimming took 4 bases from V and 7 from J; bases not matched to a gene: 8. CDR3 sequence (DNA): TGTGCCAGCAGTTTCCGACAGGGGCTGAACGGGGAGCTGTTTTTT. Translation gives CASSFRQGLNGELFF.

This clone showed up just once. The chain has TRBV11-1 and TRBJ1-6, with D maybe TRBD1 (5 bases). The CDR3 length is 13 residues. Germline V gene sequence: CDR1 SGHAT, CDR2 FQDESV (reference sequence). V was clipped by 4 bases and J by 10 bases, with 11 bases between them. The DNA for the CDR3 is TGTGCCAGCAGCTCAAACCAGGGATCACCCCTCCACTTT. Translation: CASSSNQGSPLHF.

This chain connects TRBV19 to TRBJ2-7, with a weak D call TRBD2 (6 bases). Germline assignment: CDR1 LNHDA and CDR2 SQIVND (reference sequence). This CDR3 has 14 residues. Trimming took off 5 bases at V and 0 bases at J, with 11 bases between the two ends. CDR3 bases: TGTGCCAGTAGTGGGACCGGGAGCTCCTACGAGCAGTACTTC. Encoded protein: CASSGTGSSYEQYF.

J is TRBJ2-1 and V is TRBV7-2; possible D gene TRBD2, 6 bases. Germline V gene lookup returns CDR1 SGHTA and CDR2 FQGNSA. The CDR3 is 14 amino acids. Trimming removed 4 bases from V and 9 bases from J, with 16 bases in between. CDR3 sequence reads: CASSSRTRGFEQFF. For the CDR3, the DNA is TGTGCCAGCAGCTCCCGAACCCGGGGGTTTGAGCAGTTCTTC. Combining the CDR3 with reference TRBV7-2 and TRBJ2-1 gives the whole variable domain GAGVSQSPSNKVTEKGKDVELRCDPISGHTALYWYRQSLGQGLEFLIYFQGNSAPDKSGLPSDRFSAERTGGSVSTLTIQRTQQEDSAVYLCASSSRTRGFEQFFGPGTRLTVL.

This clone was seen only once. The rearrangement uses TRBV10-2 and TRBJ1-6, with 7 bases matching TRBD1. The V and J ends lost 4 bases and 10 bases, in that order; junction bases with no gene match: 10. The CDR3 loop spans 15 amino acids. Looked up from germline, CDR1 is WSHSY and CDR2 is SAAADI. The CDR3 loop reads CASSVRNRGSSPLHF. In DNA, the CDR3 is TGCGCCAGCAGTGTTAGGAACAGGGGTAGCTCACCCCTCCACTTT.

V gene TRBV5-6 combines with J gene TRBJ2-2, with D tentatively TRBD1 (6 bases). Germline V lookup: CDR1 SGHDT, CDR2 YYEEEE. This CDR3 has 15 amino acids. V lost 2 bases to trimming and J lost 5 bases, with 13 bases between them. The CDR3: CASSLSGAYTGELFF. Written as DNA, the CDR3 is TGTGCCAGCAGCTTATCAGGGGCGTATACCGGGGAGCTGTTTTTT.

The CDR3 spells CASSLDQGEAFF. The CDR3 nucleotides read TGTGCCAGCAGCTTAGATCAGGGTGAAGCTTTCTTT. This chain connects TRBV11-2 to TRBJ1-1, with D perhaps TRBD1 (5 bases). Between the trimmed V and J ends, which lost 0 bases and 7 bases, there was a span of 6 bases. CDR1 and CDR2 (germline): SGHAT, FQNNGV. This CDR3 has 12 residues. Filled out from reference TRBV11-2 and TRBJ1-1, the complete variable domain reads EAGVAQSPRYKIIEKRQSVAFWCNPISGHATLYWYQQILGQGPKLLIQFQNNGVVDDSQLPKDRFSAERLKGVDSTLKIQPAKLEDSAVYLCASSLDQGEAFFGQGTRLTVV.

V is TRBV6-5 and J is TRBJ1-2; 7 nucleotides line up with TRBD1. The CDR3 totals 14 residues. Germline V gene lookup returns CDR1 MNHEY and CDR2 SVGAGI. V lost 6 bases and J lost 2; bases outside the gene matches: 6. The CDR3 spells CASRLGQANYGYTF. In nucleotides, the CDR3 is TGTGCCAGCAGACTAGGACAGGCGAACTATGGCTACACCTTC.

This chain links TRBV28 with TRBJ2-1; D unclear. V lost 7 bases and J 2 bases, leaving 12 bases between the germline ends. Germline CDR1 is MDHEN and CDR2 is SYDVKM. The CDR3 is made up of 14 amino acids. CDR3 residues: CASIFSGAYNEQFF. CDR3 in DNA: TGTGCCAGCATATTCTCAGGTGCCTACAATGAGCAGTTCTTC.

The genes are TRBV3-1 (or the pseudogene TRBV3-2) and TRBJ2-5; 10 bases are shared with TRBD1. The CDR3 length is 17 residues. The junction had 7 bases not matched to a gene; V was cut back by 0 bases and J by 3 bases. In germline, CDR1 is LGHDT, CDR2 YNNKEL (reference sequence). The CDR3 loop is CASSQDGPGTGEETQYF. CDR3 coding DNA: TGTGCCAGCAGCCAAGATGGACCCGGGACAGGGGAAGAGACCCAGTACTTC.

The J gene is TRBJ2-3, the V gene TRBV7-9; TRBD2 agrees at 10 bases. CDR3 size: 16 residues. From germline, CDR1 is SEHNR and CDR2 FQNEAQ (reference sequence). V lost 1 base and J lost 4; bases outside the gene matches: 5. For the CDR3, the DNA is TGTGCCAGCAGCTTAGGGCTAGCGGGGGCCCCAGATACGCAGTATTTT. It translates to CASSLGLAGAPDTQYF. Based on the CDR3 plus reference TRBV7-9 and TRBJ2-3, the full variable domain is DTGVSQNPRHKITKRGQNVTFRCDPISEHNRLYWYRQTLGQGPEFLTYFQNEAQLEKSRLLSDRFSAERPKGSFSTLEIQRTEQGDSAMYLCASSLGLAGAPDTQYFGPGTRLTVL.

The chain links TRBV7-9 to TRBJ2-7; TRBD1 agrees at 12 bases. Trimming took 6 bases from V and 7 from J; bases not matched to a gene: 10. This CDR3 contains 15 residues. Germline V CDR1 and CDR2: SEHNR, FQNEAQ (reference sequence). The CDR3 DNA reads as TGTGCCAGCAGGGCCTGGGGACAGGGGGCCCTAGAGCAGTACTTC. This codes for CASRAWGQGALEQYF.

The CDR3 region is CASRRGGGEQFF. CDR3 DNA sequence: TGTGCCAGCAGGCGCGGGGGGGGTGAGCAGTTCTTC. This chain connects TRBV6-9 to TRBJ2-1; the match to TRBD2 covers 9 bases. Germline trimming cut 6 bases from V and 9 bases from J; bases unmatched to any gene: 3. Germline lookup yields CDR1 MNHGY and CDR2 SVAAGI. The CDR3 extends over 12 amino acids.

The rearrangement uses TRBV25-1 and TRBJ2-5, with D possibly TRBD1 on 5 matching bases. Trimming shortened V by 2 bases and J by 7 bases, and 14 bases separated the two germline ends. Germline lookup yields CDR1 MGHDK and CDR2 SYGVNS. This CDR3 region has 14 residues. CDR3 nucleotide sequence: TGTGCCAGCAGTGAAGCCCCAGGGTCGTGGACCCAGTACTTC. This gives the protein CASSEAPGSWTQYF.

The chain recombines TRBV18 with TRBJ1-4; D might be TRBD1 (5 bases). This CDR3 has 15 residues. Germline values: CDR1 KGHSH, CDR2 LQKENI. V was shortened by 6 bases and J by 5 bases, with 16 bases between the two germline ends. CDR3 in amino acids: CASSIRAGENEKLFF. Written as DNA, the CDR3 is TGTGCCAGCTCCATCAGGGCAGGAGAGAATGAAAAACTGTTTTTT.

This clone has ten or more counts. CDR3 protein: CASRPKVANTEAFF. The DNA for the CDR3 is TGTGCCAGCAGACCTAAAGTAGCAAACACTGAAGCTTTCTTT. The chain employs TRBV3-1 (or the pseudogene TRBV3-2) and TRBJ1-1; D gene uncertain. Germline values: CDR1 LGHDT, CDR2 YNNKEL (reference sequence). The CDR3 has 14 amino acids. The V gene lost 6 bases and the J gene lost 2 bases, with 13 bases spanning the gap.

The chain recombines TRBV3-1 (or the pseudogene TRBV3-2) with TRBJ2-2; perhaps TRBD2 as D (6 bases). V lost 7 bases, J lost 1 base, and 10 bases lay in between. CDR3 size: 14 residues. CDR1 is LGHDT and CDR2 is YNNKEL in the germline V gene (reference sequence). CDR3 in amino acids: CASKARGNTGELFF. In DNA, the CDR3 is TGTGCCAGCAAGGCGCGGGGGAACACCGGGGAGCTGTTTTTT.

In this sample, this clone turned up a few times. The chain joins TRBV10-3 to TRBJ1-3; maybe TRBD1 (5 bases). This CDR3 is built from 15 residues. CDR1 and CDR2 (germline): ENHRY, SYGVKD. Trimming cost V 6 bases and J 0 bases, with 12 bases left between them. For the CDR3, the DNA is TGTGCCATCAGCGACCGACAGTACTCTGGAAACACCATATATTTT. Translation gives CAISDRQYSGNTIYF.

This chain links TRBV19 with TRBJ1-1; 7 bases align to TRBD1. CDR1 is LNHDA and CDR2 is SQIVND in the germline V gene (reference sequence). Trimming took 7 bases from V and 10 from J; bases not matched to a gene: 9. The length of the CDR3 is 12 residues. The DNA for the CDR3 is TGTGCCAGTACCGCGGACAGGAGGATAGCTTTCTTT. This translates into CASTADRRIAFF.

A note on this clone: A read error may account for a junction end that differs from germline. V is TRBV7-7 and J is TRBJ2-5; the match to TRBD2 covers 7 bases. Germline CDR1 and CDR2: SSHAT and FNYEAQ (reference sequence). The CDR3 spans 14 residues. The CDR3 nucleotides are TGTGCTAGCAGCTTAAGACCGGGAGGTGAGACCCAGTACTTC. Translation: CASSLRPGGETQYF. The entire variable domain, with the rest obtained from reference TRBV7-7 and TRBJ2-5, is as follows: GAGVSQSPRYKVTKRGQDVTLRCDPISSHATLYWYQQALGQGPEFLTYFNYEAQPDKSGLPSDRFSAERPEGSISTLTIQRTEQRDSAMYRCASSLRPGGETQYFGPGTRLLVL.

The chain couples TRBV19 to TRBJ2-5; possible D gene TRBD2, 5 bases. From germline, CDR1 is LNHDA and CDR2 SQIVND (reference sequence). The CDR3 runs to 14 residues. With 1 base removed from V and 2 bases from J, the gap between germline ends came to 8 bases. The CDR3: CASSIGGIQETQYF. In nucleotides, the CDR3 is TGTGCCAGTAGTATAGGAGGGATTCAAGAGACCCAGTACTTC.

The chain recombines TRBV6-1 with TRBJ1-2; D uncertain. This CDR3 is 13 amino acids long. CDR1 is MNHNS and CDR2 is SASEGT in the germline V gene. V gave up 7 bases and J gave up 3 bases, with 12 bases separating them. CDR3 residues: CASTKREDYGYTF. For the CDR3, the DNA is TGTGCCAGCACGAAGAGGGAGGACTATGGCTACACCTTC.

The chain is built from TRBV27 and TRBJ1-3; no firm D call. In germline, CDR1 is MNHEY, CDR2 SMNVEV (reference sequence). V was pared by 2 bases and J by 9 bases, with 11 bases between. This CDR3 has 13 amino acids. The DNA of the CDR3 is TGTGCCAGCAGTTTAACTGGTTCCGCCACCATATATTTT. It encodes CASSLTGSATIYF.

The CDR3 sequence: CASRGTGSNYGYTF. The CDR3 coding sequence is TGTGCCAGCCGCGGGACAGGGAGTAACTATGGCTACACCTTC. This rearrangement joins TRBV7-9 to TRBJ1-2; TRBD1 matches 9 bases. The V segment lost 8 bases and the J segment 1 base; nucleotides outside the gene matches: 5. The CDR3 is 14 residues long. Germline CDR1 is SEHNR and CDR2 is FQNEAQ (reference sequence).

This sequence joins TRBV7-3 and TRBJ1-1; maybe TRBD1 (6 bases). The CDR3 runs to 13 residues. Germline values: CDR1 SGHTA, CDR2 FQGTGA. V was cut by 0 bases and J by 7 bases, with 9 bases left in between. CDR3 in amino acids: CASSLTLTGEAFF. In DNA form, the CDR3 reads TGTGCCAGCAGCTTAACGCTGACAGGTGAAGCTTTCTTT.

DNA of the CDR3: TGTGCCAGCAGTCAACAGAGTACTAATGAAAAACTGTTTTTT. Protein product: CASSQQSTNEKLFF. The rearrangement links TRBV6-6 to TRBJ1-4; D call uncertain. Germline V gene lookup returns CDR1 MNHNY and CDR2 SVGAGI (reference sequence). Trimming removed 5 bases from V and 2 bases from J, with 9 bases in between. This CDR3 comprises 14 residues.

The chain has TRBV28 and TRBJ1-3; no reliable D call. The length of the CDR3 is 14 residues. The germline V gene has CDR1 MDHEN and CDR2 SYDVKM. V gave up 9 bases and J gave up 4 bases, with 16 bases separating them. The CDR3 DNA sequence: TGTGCCAGTATACCGCGGGGTGGAGGAAACACCATATATTTT. It codes for CASIPRGGGNTIYF. Looking up the rest from reference TRBV28 and TRBJ1-3 gives the full variable domain: DVKVTQSSRYLVKRTGEKVFLECVQDMDHENMFWYRQDPGLGLRLIYFSYDVKMKEKGDIPEGYSVSREKKERFSLILESASTNQTSMYLCASIPRGGGNTIYFGEGSWLTVV.

The chain's CDR3 is CSVEPPGQGHNEQFF. The CDR3 DNA sequence: TGCAGCGTTGAGCCCCCCGGACAGGGTCACAATGAGCAGTTCTTC. The chain recombines TRBV29-1 with TRBJ2-1; 8 bases map to TRBD1. The germline CDR1 and CDR2 sequences are SQVTM and ANQGSEA. Trimming at V came to 3 bases and at J to 5 bases, leaving 9 bases not matched to a gene. The CDR3 contains 15 residues.